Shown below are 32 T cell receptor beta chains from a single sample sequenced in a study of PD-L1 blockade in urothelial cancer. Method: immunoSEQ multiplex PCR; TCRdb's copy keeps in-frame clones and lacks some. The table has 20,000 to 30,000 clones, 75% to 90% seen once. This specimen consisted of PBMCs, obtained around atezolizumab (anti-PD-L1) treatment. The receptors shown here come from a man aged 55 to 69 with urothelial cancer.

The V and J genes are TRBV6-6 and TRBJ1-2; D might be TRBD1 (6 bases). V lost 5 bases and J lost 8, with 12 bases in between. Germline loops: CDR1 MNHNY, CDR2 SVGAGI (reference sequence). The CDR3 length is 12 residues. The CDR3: CASSTTGIGYTF. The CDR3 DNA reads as TGTGCCAGCAGTACGACAGGTATCGGCTACACCTTC.

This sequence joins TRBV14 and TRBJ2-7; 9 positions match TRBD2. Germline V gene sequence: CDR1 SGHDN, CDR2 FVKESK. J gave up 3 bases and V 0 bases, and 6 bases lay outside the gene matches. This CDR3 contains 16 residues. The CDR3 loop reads CASSQDWYSGGYEQYF. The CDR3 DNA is TGTGCCAGCAGCCAAGACTGGTATAGCGGGGGCTACGAGCAGTACTTC. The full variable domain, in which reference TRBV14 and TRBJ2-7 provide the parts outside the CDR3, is EAGVTQFPSHSVIEKGQTVTLRCDPISGHDNLYWYRRVMGKEIKFLLHFVKESKQDESGMPNNRFLAERTGGTYSTLKVQPAELEDSGVYFCASSQDWYSGGYEQYFGPGTRLTVT.

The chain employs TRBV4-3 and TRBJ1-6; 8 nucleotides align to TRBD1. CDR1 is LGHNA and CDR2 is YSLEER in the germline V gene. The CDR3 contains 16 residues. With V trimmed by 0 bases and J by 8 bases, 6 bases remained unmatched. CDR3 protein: CASSQEAGGQYSPLHF. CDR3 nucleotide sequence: TGCGCCAGCAGCCAAGAAGCAGGGGGCCAGTATTCACCCCTCCACTTT.

The CDR3 here is CASSVPRRVTYEQYF. In nucleotides, the CDR3 is TGTGCCAGCAGTGTCCCCCGCAGGGTGACCTACGAGCAGTACTTC. J is TRBJ2-7 and V is TRBV6-4; D is perhaps TRBD1 (5 bases). Looked up from germline, CDR1 is MRHNA and CDR2 is SNTAGT. This CDR3 contains 15 residues. The V end was cut by 4 bases, the J end by 2 bases, with 15 bases between.

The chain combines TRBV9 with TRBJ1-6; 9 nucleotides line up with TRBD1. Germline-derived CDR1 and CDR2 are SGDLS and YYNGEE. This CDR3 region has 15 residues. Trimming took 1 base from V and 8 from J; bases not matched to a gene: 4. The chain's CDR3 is CASSVLGQGDSPLHF. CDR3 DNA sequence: TGTGCCAGCAGCGTATTGGGACAGGGCGATTCACCCCTCCACTTT.

CDR3 in DNA: TGTGCCAGCAGTGACCGACTAGCGGGGGGGAAAGAGACCCAGTACTTC. As protein: CASSDRLAGGKETQYF. The chain couples TRBV2 to TRBJ2-5, with TRBD2 matching over 14 bases. The J segment lost 3 bases and the V segment lost 3 bases, leaving 3 bases of the junction unmatched. The CDR3 is 16 amino acids. In germline, CDR1 is SNHLY, CDR2 FYNNEI.

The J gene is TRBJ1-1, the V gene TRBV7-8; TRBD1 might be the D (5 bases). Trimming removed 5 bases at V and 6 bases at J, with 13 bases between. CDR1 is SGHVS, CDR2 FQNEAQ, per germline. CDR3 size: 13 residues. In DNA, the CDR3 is TGTGCCAGCAGCATCAGGGTTGGAGCTGAAGCTTTCTTT. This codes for CASSIRVGAEAFF. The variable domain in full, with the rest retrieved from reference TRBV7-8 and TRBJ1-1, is GAGVSQSPRYKVAKRGQDVALRCDPISGHVSLFWYQQALGQGPEFLTYFQNEAQLDKSGLPSDRFFAERPEGSVSTLKIQRTQQEDSAVYLCASSIRVGAEAFFGQGTRLTVV.

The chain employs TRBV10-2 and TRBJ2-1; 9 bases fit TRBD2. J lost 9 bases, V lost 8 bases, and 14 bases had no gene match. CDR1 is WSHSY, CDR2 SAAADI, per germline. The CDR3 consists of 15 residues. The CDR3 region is CASSLSGTSHAEQFF. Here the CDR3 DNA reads TGCGCCAGCTCCCTGTCCGGGACTAGCCATGCTGAGCAGTTCTTC.

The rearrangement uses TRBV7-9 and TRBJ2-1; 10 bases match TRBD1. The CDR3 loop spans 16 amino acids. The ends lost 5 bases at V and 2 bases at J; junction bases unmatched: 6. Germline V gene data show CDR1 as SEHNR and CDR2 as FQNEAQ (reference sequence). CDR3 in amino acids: CASSTSGTGAYNEQFF. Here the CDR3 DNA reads TGTGCCAGCAGCACCTCAGGGACAGGGGCCTACAATGAGCAGTTCTTC.

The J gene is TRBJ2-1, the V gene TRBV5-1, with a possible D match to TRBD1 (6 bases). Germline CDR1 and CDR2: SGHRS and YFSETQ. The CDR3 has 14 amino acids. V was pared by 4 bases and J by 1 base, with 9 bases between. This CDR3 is CASSLDRSYNEQFF. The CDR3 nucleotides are TGCGCCAGCAGCCTGGACAGATCCTACAATGAGCAGTTCTTC.

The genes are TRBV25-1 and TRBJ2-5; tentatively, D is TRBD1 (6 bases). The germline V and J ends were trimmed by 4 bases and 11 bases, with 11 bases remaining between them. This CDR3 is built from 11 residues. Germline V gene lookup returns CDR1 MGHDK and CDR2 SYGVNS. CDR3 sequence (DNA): TGTGCCAGCAGTGTGACCGACAGGCAGTACTTC. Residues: CASSVTDRQYF. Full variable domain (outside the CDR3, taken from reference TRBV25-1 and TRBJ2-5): EADIYQTPRYLVIGTGKKITLECSQTMGHDKMYWYQQDPGMELHLIHYSYGVNSTEKGDLSSESTVSRIRTEHFPLTLESARPSHTSQYLCASSVTDRQYFGPGTRLLVL.

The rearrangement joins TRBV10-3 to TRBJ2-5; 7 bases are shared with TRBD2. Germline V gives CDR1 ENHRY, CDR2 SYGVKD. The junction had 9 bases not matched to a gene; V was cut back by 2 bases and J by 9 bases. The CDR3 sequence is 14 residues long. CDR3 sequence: CAISEGGGLWPQYF. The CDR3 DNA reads TGTGCCATCAGTGAGGGGGGAGGGTTGTGGCCCCAGTACTTC.

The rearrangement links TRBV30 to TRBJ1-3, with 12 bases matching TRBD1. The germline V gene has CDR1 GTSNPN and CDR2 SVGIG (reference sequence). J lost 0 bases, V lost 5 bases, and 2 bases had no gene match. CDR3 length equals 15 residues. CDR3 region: CAWGTGGYSGNTIYF. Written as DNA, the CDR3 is TGTGCCTGGGGGACAGGGGGCTACTCTGGAAACACCATATATTTT.

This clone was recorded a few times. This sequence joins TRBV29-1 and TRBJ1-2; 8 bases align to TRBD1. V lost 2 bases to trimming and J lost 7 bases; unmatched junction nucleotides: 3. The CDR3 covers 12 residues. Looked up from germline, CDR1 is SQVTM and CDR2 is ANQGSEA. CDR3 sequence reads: CSVEQGASGYTF. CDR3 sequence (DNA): TGCAGCGTTGAACAGGGGGCGAGTGGCTACACCTTC.

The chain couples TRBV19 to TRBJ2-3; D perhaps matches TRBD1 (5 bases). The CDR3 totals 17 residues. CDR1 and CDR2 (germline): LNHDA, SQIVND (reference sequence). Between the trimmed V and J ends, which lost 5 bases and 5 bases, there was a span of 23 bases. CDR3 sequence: CASSAPDLKGRGDTQYF. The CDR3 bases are TGTGCCAGTAGTGCCCCTGACTTGAAGGGGCGAGGAGATACGCAGTATTTT.

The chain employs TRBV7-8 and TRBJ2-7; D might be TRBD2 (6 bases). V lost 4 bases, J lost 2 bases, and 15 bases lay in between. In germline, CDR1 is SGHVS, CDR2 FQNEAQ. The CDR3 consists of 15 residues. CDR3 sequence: CASSWDSFGTYEQYF. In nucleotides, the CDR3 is TGTGCCAGCAGCTGGGACTCCTTCGGGACCTACGAGCAGTACTTC. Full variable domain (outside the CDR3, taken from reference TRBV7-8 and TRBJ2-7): GAGVSQSPRYKVAKRGQDVALRCDPISGHVSLFWYQQALGQGPEFLTYFQNEAQLDKSGLPSDRFFAERPEGSVSTLKIQRTQQEDSAVYLCASSWDSFGTYEQYFGPGTRLTVT.

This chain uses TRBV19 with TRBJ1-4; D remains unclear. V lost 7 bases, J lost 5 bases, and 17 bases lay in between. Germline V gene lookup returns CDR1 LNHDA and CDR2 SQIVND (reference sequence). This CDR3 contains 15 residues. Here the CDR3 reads CASKSVVIPNEKLFF. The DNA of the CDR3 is TGTGCCAGTAAGTCGGTGGTCATACCAAATGAAAAACTGTTTTTT.

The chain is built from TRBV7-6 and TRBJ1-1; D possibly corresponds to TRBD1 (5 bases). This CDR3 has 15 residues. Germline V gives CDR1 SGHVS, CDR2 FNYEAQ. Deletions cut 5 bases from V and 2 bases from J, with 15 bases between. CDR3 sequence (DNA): TGTGCCAGCAGCCCCCGGGGGAGGGAAAACACTGAAGCTTTCTTT. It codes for CASSPRGRENTEAFF.

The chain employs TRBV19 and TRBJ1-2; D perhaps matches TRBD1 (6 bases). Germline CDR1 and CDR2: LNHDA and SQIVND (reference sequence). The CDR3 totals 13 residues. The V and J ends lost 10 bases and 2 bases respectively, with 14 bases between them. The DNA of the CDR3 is TGTGCCACCAGGGCCAGGGGCAACTATGGCTACACCTTC. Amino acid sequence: CATRARGNYGYTF. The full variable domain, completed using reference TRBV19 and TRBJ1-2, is DGGITQSPKYLFRKEGQNVTLSCEQNLNHDAMYWYRQDPGQGLRLIYYSQIVNDFQKGDIAEGYSVSREKKESFPLTVTSAQKNPTAFYLCATRARGNYGYTFGSGTRLTVV.

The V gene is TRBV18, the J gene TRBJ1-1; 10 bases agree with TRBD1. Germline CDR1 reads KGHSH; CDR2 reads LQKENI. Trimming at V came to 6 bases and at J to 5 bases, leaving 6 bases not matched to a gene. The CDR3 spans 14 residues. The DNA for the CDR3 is TGTGCCAGCTCGCTTCAGGGACAGGGGACTGAAGCTTTCTTT. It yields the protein CASSLQGQGTEAFF.

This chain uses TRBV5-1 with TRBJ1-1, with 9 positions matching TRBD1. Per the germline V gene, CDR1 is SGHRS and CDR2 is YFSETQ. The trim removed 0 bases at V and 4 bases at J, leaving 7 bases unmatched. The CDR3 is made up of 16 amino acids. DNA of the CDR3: TGCGCCAGCAGCTTGGGGGGACAGGGTGTGAGCACTGAAGCTTTCTTT. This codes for CASSLGGQGVSTEAFF.

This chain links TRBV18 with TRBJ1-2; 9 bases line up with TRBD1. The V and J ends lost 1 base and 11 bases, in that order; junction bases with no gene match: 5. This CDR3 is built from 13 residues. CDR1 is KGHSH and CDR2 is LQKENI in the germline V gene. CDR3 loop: CASSPQRQGDYTF. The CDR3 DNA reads TGTGCCAGCTCACCACAGAGACAGGGGGATTACACCTTC.

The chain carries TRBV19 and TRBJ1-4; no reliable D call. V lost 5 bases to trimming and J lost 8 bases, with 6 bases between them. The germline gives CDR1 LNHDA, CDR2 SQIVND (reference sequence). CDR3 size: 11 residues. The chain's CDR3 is CASSGGEKLFF. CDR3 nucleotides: TGTGCCAGTAGTGGAGGGGAAAAACTGTTTTTT.

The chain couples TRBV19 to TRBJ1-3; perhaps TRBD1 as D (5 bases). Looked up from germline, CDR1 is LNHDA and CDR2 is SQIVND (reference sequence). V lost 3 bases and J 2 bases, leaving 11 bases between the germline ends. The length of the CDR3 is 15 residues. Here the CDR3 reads CASSIAGSTGNTIYF. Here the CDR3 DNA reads TGTGCCAGTAGTATCGCAGGGTCCACTGGAAACACCATATATTTT.

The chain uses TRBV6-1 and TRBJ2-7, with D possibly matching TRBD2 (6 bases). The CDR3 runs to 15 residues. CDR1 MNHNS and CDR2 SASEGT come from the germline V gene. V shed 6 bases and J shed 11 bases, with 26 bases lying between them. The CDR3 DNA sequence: TGTGCCAGCAGCCCCTCAAGTGAAGCGGGCGGATTGAAGTACTTC. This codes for CASSPSSEAGGLKYF.

This chain's CDR3 is CASSQLYRGHEQYF. The CDR3 nucleotides read TGCGCCAGCAGCCAATTATACAGGGGCCACGAGCAGTACTTC. The chain has TRBV4-1 and TRBJ2-7; 7 nucleotides match TRBD1. CDR3 length: 14 amino acids. Trimming at V came to 2 bases and at J to 5 bases, leaving 6 bases not matched to a gene. Germline-derived CDR1 and CDR2 are MGHRA and YSYEKL.

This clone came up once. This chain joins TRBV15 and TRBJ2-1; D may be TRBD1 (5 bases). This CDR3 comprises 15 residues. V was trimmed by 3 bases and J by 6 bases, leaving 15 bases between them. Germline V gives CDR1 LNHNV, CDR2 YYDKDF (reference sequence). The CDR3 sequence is CATSRSTVGANEQFF. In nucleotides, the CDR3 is TGTGCCACCAGCAGGTCGACAGTAGGGGCCAATGAGCAGTTCTTC.

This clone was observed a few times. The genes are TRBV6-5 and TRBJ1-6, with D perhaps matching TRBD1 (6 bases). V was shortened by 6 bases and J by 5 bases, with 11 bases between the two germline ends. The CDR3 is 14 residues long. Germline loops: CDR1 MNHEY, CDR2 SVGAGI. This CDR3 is CASRPDSNNSPLHF. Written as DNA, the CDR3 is TGTGCCAGCAGACCGGACAGCAATAATTCACCCCTCCACTTT.

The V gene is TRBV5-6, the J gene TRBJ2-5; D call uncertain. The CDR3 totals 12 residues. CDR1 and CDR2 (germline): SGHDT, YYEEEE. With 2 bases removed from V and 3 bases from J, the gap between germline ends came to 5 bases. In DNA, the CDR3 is TGTGCCAGCAGCTTCGGAGAAGAGACCCAGTACTTC. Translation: CASSFGEETQYF. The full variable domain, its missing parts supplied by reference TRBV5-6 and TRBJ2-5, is DAGVTQSPTHLIKTRGQQVTLRCSPKSGHDTVSWYQQALGQGPQFIFQYYEEEERQRGNFPDRFSGHQFPNYSSELNVNALLLGDSALYLCASSFGEETQYFGPGTRLLVL.

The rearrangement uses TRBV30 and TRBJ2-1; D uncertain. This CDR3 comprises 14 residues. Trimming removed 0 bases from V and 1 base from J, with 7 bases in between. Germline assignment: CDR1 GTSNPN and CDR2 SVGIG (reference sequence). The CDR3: CAWSVAASYNEQFF. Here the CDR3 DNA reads TGTGCCTGGAGTGTAGCAGCGTCCTACAATGAGCAGTTCTTC.

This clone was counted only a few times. DNA for the CDR3: TGCGCCAGCAGCTTTACAGGGGGCACTGAAGCTTTCTTT. This encodes CASSFTGGTEAFF. The chain links TRBV5-1 to TRBJ1-1; 8 bases match TRBD1. The CDR3 has 13 amino acids. The J segment lost 4 bases and the V segment lost 2 bases, leaving 1 base of the junction unmatched. CDR1 is SGHRS, CDR2 YFSETQ, per germline.

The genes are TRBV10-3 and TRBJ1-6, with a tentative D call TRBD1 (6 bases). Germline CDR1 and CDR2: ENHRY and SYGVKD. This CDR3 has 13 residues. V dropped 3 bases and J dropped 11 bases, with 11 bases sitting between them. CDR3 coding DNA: TGTGCCATCAGTGATACAGGGAAACCACCCCTCCACTTT. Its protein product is CAISDTGKPPLHF.